One and the same sample provided the 12 T cell receptor beta chains below, sequenced in a study of PD-1 blockade in classical Hodgkin lymphoma. Clones were sequenced by immunoSEQ multiplex PCR, and TCRdb holds only the in-frame ones, with some missing. Here the sample spans about 17,000 clones, around 90% being singletons. The time point denotes: newly diagnosed, previously untreated cHL patient sample. The material sequenced was peripheral blood mononuclear cells (PBMCs). These receptors all stem from a human donor with classical Hodgkin lymphoma.

This sequence joins TRBV30 and TRBJ1-5; D is possibly TRBD1 (5 bases). V gave up 0 bases and J gave up 0 bases, with 9 bases separating them. Germline CDR1 is GTSNPN and CDR2 is SVGIG (reference sequence). The CDR3 has 15 residues. The CDR3 DNA is TGTGCCTGGAGTGTCGGGGCTGATAGCAATCAGCCCCAGCATTTT. Amino acid sequence: CAWSVGADSNQPQHF. Complete variable domain (other parts from reference TRBV30 and TRBJ1-5): SQTIHQWPATLVQPVGSPLSLECTVEGTSNPNLYWYRQAAGRGLQLLFYSVGIGQISSEVPQNLSASRPQDRQFILSSKKLLLSDSGFYLCAWSVGADSNQPQHFGDGTRLSIL.

The chain has TRBV10-3 and TRBJ1-2, with D hard to call. The CDR3 runs to 11 residues. The germline V and J ends were trimmed by 5 bases and 6 bases, with 7 bases remaining between them. From germline, CDR1 is ENHRY and CDR2 SYGVKD. The CDR3 loop is CAISWQDGYTF. Here the CDR3 DNA reads TGTGCCATCAGTTGGCAGGATGGCTACACCTTC.

The V call is TRBV21-1, the J call TRBJ2-1; the table names TRBD2, a call not compared with the DNA. TRBV21-1 is tagged as a pseudogene. The CDR3 loop spans 15 amino acids. The CDR3 DNA reads as TGTGCCAGCAGCCAAATAGCGGGAGGGTTCCATGAGCAGTTCTTC. Amino acids: CASSQIAGGFHEQFF.

The chain couples TRBV7-2 to TRBJ2-1; no clear D. V gave up 1 base and J gave up 0 bases, with 1 base separating them. Germline CDR1 SGHTA, CDR2 FQGNSA. The CDR3 spans 13 residues. CDR3 protein: CASSLGSYNEQFF. The DNA of the CDR3 is TGTGCCAGCAGCTTAGGCTCCTACAATGAGCAGTTCTTC. Full variable domain (rest looked up from reference TRBV7-2 and TRBJ2-1): GAGVSQSPSNKVTEKGKDVELRCDPISGHTALYWYRQSLGQGLEFLIYFQGNSAPDKSGLPSDRFSAERTGGSVSTLTIQRTQQEDSAVYLCASSLGSYNEQFFGPGTRLTVL.

Worth noting for this clone: Other DNA variants within this sample encode the same CDR3. The chain uses TRBV30 and TRBJ2-1; D ambiguous. The CDR3 contains 16 residues. Trimming pared 0 bases from V and 0 bases from J, leaving 12 bases between. Germline V gene data show CDR1 as GTSNPN and CDR2 as SVGIG (reference sequence). The CDR3 DNA sequence: TGTGCCTGGAGTGTAAGGTCAGCCCACTCCTACAATGAGCAGTTCTTC. It codes for CAWSVRSAHSYNEQFF.

The DNA for the CDR3 is TGTGCCAGCTCACCGAAAATACAGGGGGGCAACACTGAAGCTTTCTTT. Protein product: CASSPKIQGGNTEAFF. The rearrangement links TRBV18 to TRBJ1-1, with 8 bases lining up with TRBD1. The V segment lost 3 bases and the J segment 2 bases; nucleotides outside the gene matches: 8. The CDR3 loop spans 16 amino acids. Germline lookup yields CDR1 KGHSH and CDR2 LQKENI.

This clone was recorded only once. This chain uses TRBV4-2 with TRBJ2-5; 9 bases agree with TRBD2. The CDR3 covers 16 residues. Trimming cost V 0 bases and J 5 bases; bases outside gene matches: 7. Germline V gene sequence: CDR1 LGHNA, CDR2 YNFKEQ. The CDR3 DNA sequence: TGTGCCAGCAGCCAAGATCGAGCGGGAGGTGGGGAGACCCAGTACTTC. Residues: CASSQDRAGGGETQYF.

The genes are TRBV29-1 and TRBJ2-3; 10 positions match TRBD1. The V gene's germline CDR1 is SQVTM and CDR2 ANQGSEA. This CDR3 is built from 13 residues. The ends lost 8 bases at V and 5 bases at J; junction bases unmatched: 7. CDR3 nucleotide sequence: TGCAGCATCAAGACAGGGGGCGTAGATACGCAGTATTTT. It is translated as CSIKTGGVDTQYF.

This chain uses TRBV5-6 with TRBJ2-3; TRBD1 matches 7 bases. Germline V gene lookup returns CDR1 SGHDT and CDR2 YYEEEE. The V segment lost 2 bases and the J segment 0 bases; nucleotides outside the gene matches: 3. The CDR3 consists of 15 residues. This CDR3 is CASSFGQVSTDTQYF. DNA for the CDR3: TGTGCCAGCAGCTTCGGACAGGTTAGCACAGATACGCAGTATTTT.

The chain employs TRBV7-9 and TRBJ2-2; a weak D match, TRBD2 (6 bases). CDR1 and CDR2 (germline): SEHNR, FQNEAQ (reference sequence). V was shortened by 6 bases and J by 1 base, with 15 bases between the two germline ends. The CDR3 runs 16 residues. CDR3 residues: CASSNVGRMNTGELFF. As DNA, the CDR3 is TGTGCCAGCAGTAATGTTGGGAGGATGAACACCGGGGAGCTGTTTTTT.

This chain joins TRBV5-6 and TRBJ2-1; TRBD2 agrees at 16 bases. The CDR3 has 15 residues. Germline V gene lookup returns CDR1 SGHDT and CDR2 YYEEEE. After removal of 4 bases from V and 12 bases from J, the junction contained 7 bases not matched to a gene. The CDR3 bases are TGTGCCAGCAGCAGGGGACTAGCGGGAGGGCCCGGGCAGTTCTTC. Its protein product is CASSRGLAGGPGQFF.

The CDR3 coding sequence is TGTGCCAGTAGTATAGAAGGCGGGTGGTCTCTTGAAGCTTTCTTT. This translates into CASSIEGGWSLEAFF. This chain joins TRBV19 and TRBJ1-1; D remains unclear. This CDR3 region has 15 residues. The V end was cut by 0 bases, the J end by 7 bases, with 15 bases between. Germline V CDR1 and CDR2: LNHDA, SQIVND (reference sequence).